This T cell receptor beta chain derives from a study of molecular identifiers for immune sequencing clone quantification. Whole-study findings and limits: Spiked Jurkat TCR RNA equivalent to one cell reportedly surfaced among some 990,000 naive cells.

A single record per CDR3 protein comes from TCRdb applying MiXCR to the PCR reads. This table has 9,500 to 15,000 distinct CDR3 sequences, approximately 18% appearing once. Isolation of naive CD8 T cells was achieved by sorting on a CD8+CD4-CCR7+CD45RA+ phenotype. Trimming stripped 1 base from V and 1 base from J, with 7 bases between. Germline V gene lookup returns CDR1 LGHNA and CDR2 YNFKEQ. The CDR3 spans 14 residues. This clonotype was seen repeatedly, ten times or more. Its antigen remains unknown. The receptor comes from a human donor in good health. Some libraries in this study had Jurkat cell RNA spiked in. V gene TRBV4-2 combines with J gene TRBJ1-1; D is undetermined. Sample: naive CD8+ T cells from blood, with Jurkat cell RNA spiked in. The subset here: FACS-sorted CD8+CD4-CCR7+CD45RA+ naive T cells. The CDR3, as DNA: TGTGCCAGCAGCCAAGTCGGGCCGAACACTGAAGCTTTCTTT. Translated: CASSQVGPNTEAFF.